This T cell receptor (beta chain) came from a study of blood T cells in healthy people across ages. Study-wide points: Naive CD4+ cells and diversity were both higher in long-lived donors than in aged donors.

Regarding this clonotype: Its antigen is as yet unknown.

It was with a sample-barcoded 5' primer and a J-beta primer mix that a second PCR of roughly 7 to 12 cycles was run. TCRdb used MiXCR to reprocess the 5' RACE reads, holding one entry per CDR3 protein. This sample has about 1.6 million distinct CDR3 sequences, with roughly 30% found just once. Sequenced sample: blood. This receptor was taken from a woman aged 25 to 39 in good health.

The CDR3 region has the DNA TGCAGCGCTCGGGGGGGGCCAGGTGAGCAGTTCTTC. It codes for CSARGGPGEQFF. V and J are TRBV29-1 and TRBJ2-1; 8 bases line up with TRBD2. Germline V gene data show CDR1 as SQVTM and CDR2 as ANQGSEA. Trimming took 7 bases from V and 9 from J; bases not matched to a gene: 8. The CDR3 extends over 12 amino acids.